A single count supports the clone carrying this T cell receptor beta chain. Its antigen is undetermined. This sample is drawn from a study of siplizumab effects on memory and regulatory T cells. General study points: Only a minor fraction of alloreactive clones mapped to unstimulated subsets. Naive T cells were seemingly more diverse than memory cells, and major contributions to the alloresponse seemed to be made by them.

In germline, CDR1 is SQVTM, CDR2 ANQGSEA. Trimming pared 4 bases from V and 2 bases from J, leaving 9 bases between. There are 13 residues in the CDR3. Per sample, 95,000 to 100,000 TCR templates were assayed. This table comes from immunoSEQ multiplex PCR, and its TCRdb copy is limited to in-frame clones, with some not included. This sample has approximately 100,000 clones, with about 91% found just once. The chain employs TRBV29-1 and TRBJ2-1; D gene uncertain. This clonotype was sampled from a human donor in good health. Some clones in this sample may be carry-over from other donors' samples. Sequences were obtained from CD4+ T cells sorted from blood. The CDR3 loop is CSVGQKTYNEQFF. The CDR3 DNA follows: TGCAGCGTTGGCCAGAAAACCTACAATGAGCAGTTCTTC.